Listed below are T cell receptor beta chains from one sample, sequenced in a study of lymphopenia after photon versus proton radiotherapy. Some clones are missing from TCRdb's copy, which holds only in-frame ones; the method was immunoSEQ multiplex PCR. The sample consists of 55,000 to 70,000 clones, roughly 91% of them appearing once. The material was peripheral blood, obtained from a patient treated with photon-based radiotherapy. The receptors shown here come from a woman in her 70s with pancreatic cancer. CDR3s include the opening cysteine and the closing phenylalanine or tryptophan. Each record gives: J gene, D gene, clone size, V gene, CDR3 protein, CDR3 DNA. The D gene is left open where the match is weak. The listing skips clone size in some rows; elsewhere it reads once, few, many or a size class.

J: TRBJ2-1; D: -; size: -; V: TRBV5-1; CDR3: CASSLAPRGSSYNEQFF; DNA: TGCGCCAGCAGCTTGGCCCCCCGGGGAAGCTCCTACAATGAGCAGTTCTTC
J: TRBJ2-2; D: -; size: once; V: TRBV5-1; CDR3: CASSLDRVGTGELFF; DNA: TGCGCCAGCAGCTTGGACAGGGTGGGCACCGGGGAGCTGTTTTTT
J: TRBJ2-7; D: TRBD1; size: -; V: TRBV28; CDR3: CASSLFGQGEQYF; DNA: TGTGCCAGCAGTTTATTTGGACAGGGCGAGCAGTACTTC
J: TRBJ2-7; D: -; size: -; V: TRBV28; CDR3: CASSRQLSLLAEQYF; DNA: TGTGCCAGCAGTCGACAGTTGTCCCTCTTAGCCGAGCAGTACTTC
J: TRBJ2-1; D: -; size: -; V: TRBV6-1; CDR3: CASKNLLIPANEQFF; DNA: TGTGCCAGCAAGAACCTTCTAATCCCGGCCAATGAGCAGTTCTTC
J: TRBJ2-2; D: TRBD2; size: few; V: TRBV9; CDR3: CASGSGGGELFF; DNA: TGTGCCAGCGGGAGCGGGGGCGGGGAGCTGTTTTTT
J: TRBJ1-1; D: -; size: -; V: TRBV7-2; CDR3: CASSSRKGANTEAFF; DNA: TGTGCCAGCAGCTCCCGGAAAGGGGCGAACACTGAAGCTTTCTTT
J: TRBJ2-3; D: -; size: -; V: TRBV19; CDR3: CASSIQGPPNTQYF; DNA: TGTGCCAGTAGTATTCAGGGCCCTCCCAATACGCAGTATTTT
J: TRBJ2-1; D: TRBD1; size: -; V: TRBV28; CDR3: CASSPPSPGTGRVYNEQFF; DNA: TGTGCCAGCAGTCCCCCTAGTCCCGGGACAGGAAGAGTATACAATGAGCAGTTCTTC
J: TRBJ2-1; D: -; size: once; V: TRBV11-3; CDR3: CASSPFGGAEQFF; DNA: TGTGCCAGCAGCCCCTTCGGGGGCGCCGAGCAGTTCTTC
J: TRBJ1-4; D: -; size: -; V: TRBV10-3; CDR3: CATTWTTNEKLFF; DNA: TGTGCCACAACCTGGACAACTAATGAAAAACTGTTTTTT
J: TRBJ2-2; D: -; size: -; V: TRBV5-4; CDR3: CASSQDQQGNGELFF; DNA: TGTGCCAGCAGCCAAGACCAACAGGGTAACGGGGAGCTGTTTTTT
J: TRBJ1-2; D: -; size: -; V: TRBV19; CDR3: CASSNRDTRGGYTF; DNA: TGTGCCAGTAGTAACCGGGACACTCGAGGTGGCTACACCTTC
J: TRBJ2-7; D: -; size: -; V: TRBV7-6; CDR3: CASGGAAGPAYEQYF; DNA: TGTGCCAGCGGCGGGGCAGCGGGTCCTGCCTACGAGCAGTACTTC
J: TRBJ2-5; D: TRBD2; size: -; V: TRBV11-2; CDR3: CASSSTAGWGETQYF; DNA: TGTGCCAGCAGTTCAACAGCGGGATGGGGAGAGACCCAGTACTTC
J: TRBJ2-2; D: -; size: -; V: TRBV12-5; CDR3: CASGSLRGFGGGTGELFF; DNA: TGTGCTAGTGGTTCCCTCCGGGGGTTCGGTGGAGGTACCGGGGAGCTGTTTTTT
J: TRBJ1-1; D: -; size: -; V: TRBV2; CDR3: CASTGVTLNTEAFF; DNA: TGTGCCAGCACAGGGGTAACCCTGAACACTGAAGCTTTCTTT
J: TRBJ2-1; D: -; size: -; V: TRBV5-1; CDR3: CASSLNGETYNEQFF; DNA: TGCGCCAGCAGCTTGAACGGGGAAACCTACAATGAGCAGTTCTTC
J: TRBJ2-5; D: -; size: -; V: TRBV21-1; CDR3: CASFRLAGAQETQYF; DNA: TGTGCCAGTTTCCGACTAGCGGGAGCCCAAGAGACCCAGTACTTC
J: TRBJ2-7; D: TRBD1; size: -; V: TRBV5-1; CDR3: CASSSRGQFSYEQYF; DNA: TGCGCCAGCAGCTCGAGGGGGCAATTCTCCTACGAGCAGTACTTC
J: TRBJ1-4; D: -; size: -; V: TRBV23-1; CDR3: CASSKGRINEKLFF; DNA: TGCGCCAGCAGTAAAGGACGTATTAATGAAAAACTGTTTTTT
J: TRBJ2-4; D: TRBD2; size: -; V: TRBV28; CDR3: CAAWGGGLKNIQYF; DNA: TGTGCCGCCTGGGGGGGAGGGTTGAAAAACATTCAGTACTTC
J: TRBJ2-7; D: -; size: -; V: TRBV2; CDR3: CASSEVLVPYEQYF; DNA: TGTGCCAGCAGTGAAGTGTTAGTCCCCTACGAGCAGTACTTC
J: TRBJ2-7; D: -; size: -; V: TRBV11-2; CDR3: CASSSLGYPYEQYF; DNA: TGTGCCAGCAGCTCGCTCGGGTATCCCTACGAGCAGTACTTC
J: TRBJ1-2; D: -; size: few; V: TRBV28; CDR3: CASSLDNYGYTF; DNA: TGTGCCAGCAGTTTAGATAACTATGGCTACACCTTC
J: TRBJ1-2; D: TRBD1; size: -; V: TRBV5-5; CDR3: CASSLGTVSAYGYTF; DNA: TGTGCCAGCAGCCTTGGGACAGTGAGTGCCTATGGCTACACCTTC
J: TRBJ2-3; D: -; size: once; V: TRBV19; CDR3: CASSIAARTDTQYF; DNA: TGTGCCAGTAGTATAGCAGCCCGGACAGATACGCAGTATTTT
J: TRBJ1-1; D: -; size: -; V: TRBV29-1; CDR3: CSATDSIGTEAFF; DNA: TGCAGCGCAACGGACAGTATCGGCACTGAAGCTTTCTTT
J: TRBJ1-5; D: -; size: -; V: TRBV27; CDR3: CASSSGVDQPQHF; DNA: TGTGCCAGCAGTTCCGGTGTTGATCAGCCCCAGCATTTT